The clone carrying this TCR beta chain was picked up one time. The sample comes from a study of OX40 agonist ivuxolimab in advanced cancers. Baseline was the first blood sampling point, followed by cycle 4 day 1 and cycle 7 day 1. Some clones are missing from TCRdb's copy, which holds only in-frame ones; the method was immunoSEQ multiplex PCR. The sample has 25,000 to 30,000 clones; around 83% are singletons. The material was CD4+ or CD8+ T cells sorted from blood, obtained in a trial of the OX40 agonist ivuxolimab. This clonotype was obtained from an adult with an advanced solid tumor such as melanoma, head and neck, liver or kidney cancer.

The CDR3 region has the DNA TGTGCCAGCAGCCAAGATCGGGCAGGGGGGAACACTGAAGCTTTCTTT. This gives the protein CASSQDRAGGNTEAFF. The genes are TRBV14 and TRBJ1-1; 7 bases are shared with TRBD1. J lost 1 base, V lost 0 bases, and 5 bases had no gene match. The germline CDR1 and CDR2 sequences are SGHDN and FVKESK. The CDR3 runs 16 residues.